This record looks at one T cell receptor (beta chain) sequence and its context. Method: immunoSEQ multiplex PCR; TCRdb's copy keeps in-frame clones and lacks some. Of 98,000 or so clones in the sample, around 84% were seen once. The source of the sample is a study of blood T cell repertoires in COVID-19. Study-level information: COVID-19 samples collected from the United States, Italy and Spain covered acute and convalescent phases.

Germline-derived CDR1 and CDR2 are SEHNR and FQNEAQ (reference sequence). The germline V and J ends were trimmed by 2 bases and 0 bases, with 4 bases remaining between them. The CDR3 sequence is 14 residues long. The receptor's source is a woman aged 55 to 70 in a cohort sampled during active or convalescent COVID-19. The chain joins TRBV7-9 to TRBJ2-2; unclear D gene. Sequences were obtained from peripheral blood. The chain's CDR3 is CASSLFTNTGELFF. The DNA of the CDR3 is TGTGCCAGCAGCTTATTTACGAACACCGGGGAGCTGTTTTTT.